A single sample gave rise to the 31 T cell receptor beta chains below, sequenced in a study of long-term antiretroviral therapy in people with HIV (dated by TCRdb to 2021 to 2024). The immunoSEQ hsTCRB v3.0 assay was used at survey level resolution for TRB variable region sequencing. TCRdb retrieved this table from immuneACCESS and kept in-frame rearrangements only. Not all clones are present; in checked studies, unresolved V genes account for under half, and no reason is known for the remainder. Within this sample are about 39,000 clones, with 86% of them counted one time only. The top ten hold less than 4% of the sample. The sequencing here drew on unsorted PBMCs, taken just before starting antiretroviral therapy. The receptor set was obtained from a young woman with HIV.

This chain links TRBV9 with TRBJ2-2; 15 bases are a match to TRBD2. J was trimmed by 7 bases and V by 4 bases; bases with no gene match: 8. The length of the CDR3 is 17 residues. Germline V CDR1 and CDR2: SGDLS, YYNGEE. CDR3 nucleotides: TGTGCCAGCAGCCCTCGGACTAGCGGGAGGGCCTTCGGGGAGCTGTTTTTT. Its translation is CASSPRTSGRAFGELFF.

J is TRBJ1-1 and V is TRBV6-5, with 8 bases aligning to TRBD1. The germline gives CDR1 MNHEY, CDR2 SVGAGI. With V trimmed by 6 bases and J by 1 base, 7 bases remained unmatched. The CDR3 is 15 amino acids. CDR3 region: CASRQGAVKNTEAFF. CDR3 coding DNA: TGTGCCAGCAGGCAGGGGGCGGTCAAGAACACTGAAGCTTTCTTT.

The chain employs TRBV29-1 and TRBJ1-2; D not resolved. The ends were cut back, 1 base at V and 6 bases at J, with 9 bases in the middle. Germline-derived CDR1 and CDR2 are SQVTM and ANQGSEA. CDR3 length equals 12 residues. CDR3 residues: CSVEGRSNGYTF. CDR3 bases: TGCAGCGTTGAAGGGCGGTCAAATGGCTACACCTTC.

The chain employs TRBV28 and TRBJ2-1; D possibly corresponds to TRBD1 (6 bases). The length of the CDR3 is 14 residues. Germline V CDR1 and CDR2: MDHEN, SYDVKM. The germline V and J ends were trimmed by 2 bases and 4 bases, with 9 bases remaining between them. CDR3 sequence reads: CASSLGQKYNEQFF. CDR3 sequence (DNA): TGTGCCAGCAGTTTAGGACAGAAGTACAATGAGCAGTTCTTC.

This rearrangement joins TRBV27 to TRBJ2-7; D gene uncertain. CDR3 length: 15 amino acids. CDR1 and CDR2 (germline): MNHEY, SMNVEV (reference sequence). Deletions cut 0 bases from V and 3 bases from J, with 12 bases between. For the CDR3, the DNA is TGTGCCAGCAGTTTATCCCCCCAAAGAGTCTACGAGCAGTACTTC. This gives the protein CASSLSPQRVYEQYF.

V and J are TRBV19 and TRBJ2-7, with D perhaps matching TRBD1 or TRBD2 (5 bases each). The CDR3 covers 14 residues. CDR1 is LNHDA, CDR2 SQIVND, per germline (reference sequence). V was cut by 2 bases and J by 2 bases, with 10 bases left in between. CDR3 nucleotide sequence: TGTGCCAGTAGTATATCGGGGCCCACCTACGAGCAGTACTTC. As protein: CASSISGPTYEQYF.

V is TRBV15 and J is TRBJ2-7; 8 bases fit TRBD1. CDR1 and CDR2 from the germline V gene are LNHNV and YYDKDF (reference sequence). V was clipped by 3 bases and J by 5 bases; unmatched bases: 3. The CDR3 covers 13 residues. The CDR3 nucleotides read TGTGCCACCAGCAGTCGACAGGGGAACGAGCAGTACTTC. Translating gives CATSSRQGNEQYF.

By share, this clone ranks as medium-sized (0.01 to 0.1%). The chain employs TRBV27 and TRBJ1-1; no firm D call. The V end was cut by 9 bases, the J end by 5 bases, with 16 bases between. The CDR3 runs 13 residues. The germline V gene encodes CDR1 MNHEY and CDR2 SMNVEV (reference sequence). CDR3 residues: CASSDILGTEAFF. The CDR3 nucleotides are TGTGCCAGTTCCGACATCCTTGGGACTGAAGCTTTCTTT.

About this clone: This specimen includes other DNA sequences encoding the same CDR3. The V call is TRBV27, the J call TRBJ2-7, with no clear D. The ends were cut back, 3 bases at V and 10 bases at J, with 10 bases in the middle. CDR3 length equals 11 residues. Germline V gene lookup returns CDR1 MNHEY and CDR2 SMNVEV (reference sequence). This CDR3 is CASSFGSEQYF. The CDR3 DNA reads TGTGCCAGCAGTTTTGGGTCCGAACAGTACTTC.

J is TRBJ2-1 and V is TRBV9, with TRBD2 matching 9 bases. V gave up 3 bases and J gave up 1 base; unmatched junction bases: 8. CDR3 length: 17 residues. CDR1 SGDLS and CDR2 YYNGEE come from the germline V gene. The CDR3 region is CASSAPVSGGSYNEQFF. As DNA, the CDR3 is TGTGCCAGCAGCGCACCGGTTAGCGGGGGATCCTACAATGAGCAGTTCTTC.

The CDR3 region is CASYRSGRAGGEQYF. The CDR3 DNA reads as TGTGCCAGCTACCGGAGCGGGAGGGCCGGAGGCGAGCAGTACTTC. The chain employs TRBV6-5 and TRBJ2-7; 10 positions agree with TRBD2. The CDR3 extends over 15 amino acids. Trimming took 8 bases from V and 6 from J; bases not matched to a gene: 13. In germline, CDR1 is MNHEY, CDR2 SVGAGI.

This chain joins TRBV15 and TRBJ2-7; D is unresolved. Germline values: CDR1 LNHNV, CDR2 YYDKDF (reference sequence). Trimming shortened V by 0 bases and J by 6 bases, and 12 bases separated the two germline ends. The CDR3 covers 14 residues. CDR3 bases: TGTGCCACCAGCAGAGAGTGGCGACTCAGCGAGCAGTACTTC. Translating it yields CATSREWRLSEQYF.

The rearrangement joins TRBV11-2 to TRBJ2-5, with D uncertain. Germline values: CDR1 SGHAT, CDR2 FQNNGV. V was cut by 5 bases and J by 0 bases, with 10 bases left in between. CDR3 size: 14 residues. This chain's CDR3 is CASSTDLDQETQYF. CDR3 sequence (DNA): TGTGCCAGCAGCACCGACCTGGACCAAGAGACCCAGTACTTC.

The sample holds one count of this clone. The chain is built from TRBV7-2 and TRBJ1-5; D possibly corresponds to TRBD1 (6 bases). V shed 1 base and J shed 4 bases, with 17 bases lying between them. The CDR3 loop spans 17 amino acids. In germline, CDR1 is SGHTA, CDR2 FQGNSA. The CDR3 loop is CASSLGFRGAGNQPQHF. CDR3 nucleotide sequence: TGTGCCAGCAGCTTAGGGTTTAGGGGGGCTGGTAATCAGCCCCAGCATTTT.

The rearrangement uses TRBV5-6 and TRBJ2-7, with D unclear. CDR3 length: 15 amino acids. Trimming took off 1 base at V and 0 bases at J, with 11 bases between the two ends. The V gene's germline CDR1 is SGHDT and CDR2 YYEEEE. In DNA, the CDR3 is TGTGCCAGCAGCTTGCAGCCTGCCCGCTCCTACGAGCAGTACTTC. Translated: CASSLQPARSYEQYF.

Here the CDR3 DNA reads TGTGCCAGTATGCAGGGAAGAGGTGAAAAACTGTTTTTT. Amino acids: CASMQGRGEKLFF. The chain combines TRBV2 with TRBJ1-4, with TRBD1 as a possible D gene (5 bases). Trimming shortened V by 9 bases and J by 7 bases, and 15 bases separated the two germline ends. CDR1 is SNHLY and CDR2 is FYNNEI in the germline V gene. This CDR3 contains 13 residues.

The chain is built from TRBV18 and TRBJ1-3; D is undetermined. In germline, CDR1 is KGHSH, CDR2 LQKENI. The CDR3 sequence is 15 residues long. V was shortened by 4 bases and J by 4 bases, with 14 bases between the two germline ends. CDR3 bases: TGTGCCAGCTCACTTTCCGGGTTAACGGGAAACACCATATATTTT. This gives the protein CASSLSGLTGNTIYF. Combining the CDR3 with reference TRBV18 and TRBJ1-3 gives the whole variable domain NAGVMQNPRHLVRRRGQEARLRCSPMKGHSHVYWYRQLPEEGLKFMVYLQKENIIDESGMPKERFSAEFPKEGPSILRIQQVVRGDSAAYFCASSLSGLTGNTIYFGEGSWLTVV.

V and J are TRBV5-1 and TRBJ2-3; D is uncertain. The CDR3 covers 15 residues. CDR1 is SGHRS, CDR2 YFSETQ, per germline. Between the trimmed V and J ends, which lost 3 bases and 0 bases, there was a span of 11 bases. The CDR3 protein is CASSSERTSTDTQYF. The DNA of the CDR3 is TGCGCCAGCAGCTCGGAGAGAACGAGCACAGATACGCAGTATTTT.

The chain has TRBV6-6 and TRBJ2-7, with 10 bases lining up with TRBD1. V lost 0 bases and J lost 5; bases outside the gene matches: 4. Germline V gives CDR1 MNHNY, CDR2 SVGAGI (reference sequence). The CDR3 is 15 amino acids. The CDR3 loop is CASSYSGTGVDEQYF. CDR3 coding DNA: TGTGCCAGCAGTTACTCAGGGACAGGGGTCGACGAGCAGTACTTC.

The V call is TRBV5-6, the J call TRBJ1-5; D is ambiguous. Between the trimmed V and J ends, which lost 5 bases and 4 bases, there was a span of 10 bases. This CDR3 contains 13 residues. Germline CDR1 and CDR2: SGHDT and YYEEEE. The CDR3 region is CASSYTRNQPQHF. The CDR3 nucleotides read TGTGCCAGCAGTTATACAAGGAATCAGCCCCAGCATTTT.

CDR3 DNA sequence: TGTGCCAGCAGCCTCGCGGGTGAGCAGTTCTTC. This gives the protein CASSLAGEQFF. The V call is TRBV5-6, the J call TRBJ2-1, with D tentatively TRBD2 (5 bases). CDR3 length: 11 residues. V lost 4 bases to trimming and J lost 9 bases, with 8 bases between them. CDR1 SGHDT and CDR2 YYEEEE come from the germline V gene.

V and J are TRBV7-3 and TRBJ2-7; the match to TRBD2 covers 7 bases. The length of the CDR3 is 13 residues. The V gene's germline CDR1 is SGHTA and CDR2 FQGTGA. V lost 3 bases to trimming and J lost 7 bases; unmatched junction nucleotides: 6. CDR3 in DNA: TGTGCCAGCAGCTTTTTGAGGGGAGGGGAGCAGTACTTC. Protein: CASSFLRGGEQYF.

The rearrangement uses TRBV4-3 and TRBJ2-2; D uncertain. This CDR3 is built from 13 residues. V lost 4 bases and J 4 bases, leaving 7 bases between the germline ends. Germline assignment: CDR1 LGHNA and CDR2 YSLEER. CDR3 protein: CASSPRTTGELFF. In DNA, the CDR3 is TGCGCCAGCAGCCCGAGGACCACCGGGGAGCTGTTTTTT.

V and J are TRBV5-1 and TRBJ1-2; 8 positions match TRBD1. The CDR3 consists of 15 residues. V lost 0 bases, J lost 5 bases, and 6 bases stayed unmatched. The V gene's germline CDR1 is SGHRS and CDR2 YFSETQ. The DNA for the CDR3 is TGCGCCAGCAGCTTGGCCGGGACAGGACTTTATGGCTACACCTTC. Translated, it gives CASSLAGTGLYGYTF.

The V and J genes are TRBV7-2 and TRBJ2-3; D call uncertain. Looked up from germline, CDR1 is SGHTA and CDR2 is FQGNSA. V was cut by 1 base and J by 6 bases, with 8 bases left in between. This CDR3 has 13 amino acids. The CDR3 bases are TGTGCCAGCAGCTTAGGCCCGAGGGATACGCAGTATTTT. This gives the protein CASSLGPRDTQYF.

This clone was seen a handful of times. The chain has TRBV7-9 and TRBJ2-2; the match to TRBD2 covers 10 bases. J gave up 0 bases and V 3 bases, and 4 bases lay outside the gene matches. This CDR3 comprises 17 residues. Germline V gene data show CDR1 as SEHNR and CDR2 as FQNEAQ (reference sequence). This CDR3 is CASSFGLAVTNTGELFF. DNA of the CDR3: TGTGCCAGCAGCTTCGGACTAGCGGTTACGAACACCGGGGAGCTGTTTTTT.

The genes are TRBV11-3 and TRBJ2-3; TRBD1 is a possible D gene (5 bases). V shed 2 bases and J shed 6 bases, with 9 bases lying between them. The CDR3 runs 13 residues. Germline CDR1 reads SGHNT; CDR2 reads YENEEA. The CDR3 DNA reads TGTGCCAGCAGCTTATCAGGGTACGATACGCAGTATTTT. It is translated as CASSLSGYDTQYF.

This rearrangement joins TRBV5-6 to TRBJ2-7; 8 positions agree with TRBD2. Trimming took 0 bases from V and 0 from J; bases not matched to a gene: 2. Germline CDR1 is SGHDT and CDR2 is YYEEEE. The CDR3 is 15 residues long. The CDR3 here is CASSLGLAGSYEQYF. CDR3 bases: TGTGCCAGCAGCTTGGGGCTAGCGGGCTCCTACGAGCAGTACTTC.

The chain carries TRBV6-1 and TRBJ2-3, with 8 bases that match TRBD2. The CDR3 has 15 residues. The germline V gene has CDR1 MNHNS and CDR2 SASEGT. V trimming: 1 base; J trimming: 3 bases; junction bases outside the gene matches: 3. CDR3 DNA: TGTGCCAGCAGTGAAGTGGGACTAGGGACAGATACGCAGTATTTT. This codes for CASSEVGLGTDTQYF.

The V and J genes are TRBV6-5 and TRBJ1-2; 7 nucleotides align to TRBD1. This CDR3 contains 15 residues. Germline lookup yields CDR1 MNHEY and CDR2 SVGAGI. After removal of 2 bases from V and 1 base from J, the junction contained 4 bases not matched to a gene. CDR3 region: CASSYVDRINYGYTF. As DNA, the CDR3 is TGTGCCAGCAGTTACGTGGACAGGATTAACTATGGCTACACCTTC.

V gene TRBV14 combines with J gene TRBJ1-1; no reliable D call. The germline gives CDR1 SGHDN, CDR2 FVKESK. V dropped 0 bases and J dropped 1 base, with 12 bases sitting between them. The CDR3 sequence is 16 residues long. CDR3 sequence: CASSQDLVRTNTEAFF. The CDR3 region has the DNA TGTGCCAGCAGCCAAGATCTTGTACGAACGAACACTGAAGCTTTCTTT.